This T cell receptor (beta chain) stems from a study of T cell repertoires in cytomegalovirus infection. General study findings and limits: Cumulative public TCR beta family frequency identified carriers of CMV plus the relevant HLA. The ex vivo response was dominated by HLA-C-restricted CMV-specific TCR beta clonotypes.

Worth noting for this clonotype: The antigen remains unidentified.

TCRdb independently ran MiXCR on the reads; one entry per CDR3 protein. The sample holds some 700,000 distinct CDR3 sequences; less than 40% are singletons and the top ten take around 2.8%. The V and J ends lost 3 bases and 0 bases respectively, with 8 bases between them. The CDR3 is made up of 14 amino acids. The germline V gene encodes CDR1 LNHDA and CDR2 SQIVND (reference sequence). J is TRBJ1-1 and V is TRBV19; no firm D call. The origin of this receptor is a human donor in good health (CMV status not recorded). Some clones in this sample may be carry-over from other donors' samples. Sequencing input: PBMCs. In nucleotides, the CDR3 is TGTGCCAGTAGTATGGGCAGACTGAACACTGAAGCTTTCTTT. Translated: CASSMGRLNTEAFF.